This T cell receptor beta chain was observed in a study of radiotherapy plus CTLA-4 blockade in lung cancer. Study context: Among patients, over 15% showed objective responses, and about 30% had disease control.

About this clone: What it binds is not known.

Trimming cost V 0 bases and J 2 bases, with 7 bases left between them. The CDR3 has 14 amino acids. Germline lookup yields CDR1 LGHNA and CDR2 YNFKEQ. Ipilimumab-mediated CTLA-4 blockade plus focal radiation was given to patients having chemo-refractory metastatic non-small-cell lung cancer. Findings of the study overall: Best predicting response, reportedly, were early blood T cell clone dynamics, with interferon-beta. Among blood TCR repertoires after radiotherapy plus ipilimumab, tumor-derived clones expanded.

Using immunoSEQ multiplex PCR, the repertoire was profiled, and TCRdb retains in-frame clones only, with some absent. The table lists about 51,000 clones, 77% of them singletons. The genes are TRBV4-2 and TRBJ1-2; a possible D gene is TRBD1 (6 bases). This TCR was recovered from a human donor with non-small cell lung cancer whose response to radiotherapy plus ipilimumab could not be evaluated. This specimen consisted of peripheral blood, obtained from a patient treated with radiotherapy plus ipilimumab. CDR3 DNA sequence: TGTGCCAGCAGCCAAGATAGGGGGAACTATGGCTACACCTTC. Translation gives CASSQDRGNYGYTF.